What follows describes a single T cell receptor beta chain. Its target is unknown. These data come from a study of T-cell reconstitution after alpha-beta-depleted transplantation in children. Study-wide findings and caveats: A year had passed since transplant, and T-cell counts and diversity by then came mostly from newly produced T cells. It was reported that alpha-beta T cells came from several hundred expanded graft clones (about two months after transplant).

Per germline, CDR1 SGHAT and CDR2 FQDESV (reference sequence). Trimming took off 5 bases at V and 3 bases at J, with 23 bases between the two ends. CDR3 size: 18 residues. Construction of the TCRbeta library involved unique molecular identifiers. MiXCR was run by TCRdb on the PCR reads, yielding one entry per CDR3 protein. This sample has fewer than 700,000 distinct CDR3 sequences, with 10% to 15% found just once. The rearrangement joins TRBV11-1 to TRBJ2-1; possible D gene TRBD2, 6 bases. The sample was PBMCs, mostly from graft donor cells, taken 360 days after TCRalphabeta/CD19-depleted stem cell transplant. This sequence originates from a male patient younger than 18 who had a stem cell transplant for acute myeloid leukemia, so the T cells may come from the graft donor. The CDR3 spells CASSLGVVRELFYNEQFF. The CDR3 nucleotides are TGTGCCAGCAGCCTAGGGGTGGTGCGGGAATTATTCTACAATGAGCAGTTCTTC.